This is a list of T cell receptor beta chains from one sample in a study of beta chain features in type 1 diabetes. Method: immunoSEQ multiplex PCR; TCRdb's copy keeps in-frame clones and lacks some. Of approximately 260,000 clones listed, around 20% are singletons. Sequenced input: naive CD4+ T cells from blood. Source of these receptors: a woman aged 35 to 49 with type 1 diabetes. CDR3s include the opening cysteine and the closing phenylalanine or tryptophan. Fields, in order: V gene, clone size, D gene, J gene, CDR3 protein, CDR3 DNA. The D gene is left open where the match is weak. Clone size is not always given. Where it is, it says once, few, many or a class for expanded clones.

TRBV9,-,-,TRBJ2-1,CASSPYPSSYNEQFF,TGTGCCAGCAGCCCCTATCCGAGCTCCTACAATGAGCAGTTCTTC
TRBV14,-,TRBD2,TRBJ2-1,CASSQDQGGRLYNEQFF,TGTGCCAGCAGCCAAGATCAGGGCGGGAGGCTTTACAATGAGCAGTTCTTC
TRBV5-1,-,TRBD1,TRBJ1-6,CASSDRTGGDSPLHF,TGCGCCAGCAGCGATCGGACAGGGGGAGATTCACCCCTCCACTTT
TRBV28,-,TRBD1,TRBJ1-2,CASRMRTGEGYTF,TGTGCCAGCAGAATGAGGACAGGGGAGGGCTACACCTTC
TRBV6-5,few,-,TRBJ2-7,CASTKYEQYF,TGTGCCAGCACCAAATACGAGCAGTACTTC
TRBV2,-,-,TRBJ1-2,CASKVLGSGYGYTF,TGTGCCAGCAAAGTCCTAGGATCAGGGTATGGCTACACCTTC
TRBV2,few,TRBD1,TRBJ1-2,CASRGDSNYGYTF,TGTGCCAGCAGGGGGGACAGTAACTATGGCTACACCTTC
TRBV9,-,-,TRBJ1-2,CASSVVQDNYGYTF,TGTGCCAGCAGCGTAGTGCAGGATAACTATGGCTACACCTTC
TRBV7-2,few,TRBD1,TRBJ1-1,CASSTRTGDTEAFF,TGTGCCAGCAGCACCCGGACAGGGGACACTGAAGCTTTCTTT
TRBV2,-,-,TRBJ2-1,CASIGPFGVLDEQFF,TGTGCCAGCATCGGACCATTCGGGGTACTGGATGAGCAGTTCTTC
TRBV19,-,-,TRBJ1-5,CASSSSPGWDQPQHF,TGTGCCAGTAGTTCCAGTCCGGGGTGGGATCAGCCCCAGCATTTT
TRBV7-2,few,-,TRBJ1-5,CASSLEEGQPQHF,TGTGCCAGCAGCTTAGAAGAGGGACAGCCCCAGCATTTT
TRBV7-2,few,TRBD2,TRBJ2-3,CASSPWTGGADTQYF,TGTGCCAGCAGCCCTTGGACCGGGGGGGCAGATACGCAGTATTTT
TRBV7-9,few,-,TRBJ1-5,CASSSLGANQPQHF,TGTGCCAGCAGCTCCCTAGGGGCAAATCAGCCCCAGCATTTT